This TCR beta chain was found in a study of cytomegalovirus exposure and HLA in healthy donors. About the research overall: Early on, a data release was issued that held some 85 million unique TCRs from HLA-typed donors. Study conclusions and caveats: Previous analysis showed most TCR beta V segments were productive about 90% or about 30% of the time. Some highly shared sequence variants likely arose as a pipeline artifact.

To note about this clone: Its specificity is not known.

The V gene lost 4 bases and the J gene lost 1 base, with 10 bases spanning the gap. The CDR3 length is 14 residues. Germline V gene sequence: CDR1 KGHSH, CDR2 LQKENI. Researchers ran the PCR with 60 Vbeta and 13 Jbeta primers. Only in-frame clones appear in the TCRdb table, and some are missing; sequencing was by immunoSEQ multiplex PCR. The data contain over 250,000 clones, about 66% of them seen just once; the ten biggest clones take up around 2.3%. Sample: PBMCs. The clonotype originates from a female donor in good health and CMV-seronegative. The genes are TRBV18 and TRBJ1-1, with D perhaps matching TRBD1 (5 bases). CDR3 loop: CASSQPDKNTEAFF. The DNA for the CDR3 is TGTGCCAGCTCACAACCGGACAAGAACACTGAAGCTTTCTTT.